The 30 T cell receptor beta chains listed next were all sequenced from one sample in a study of blood T cells in healthy people across ages. The use of a sample-barcoded 5' primer and a J-beta primer mix characterized a second PCR of about 6 to 11 cycles. Each CDR3 protein gets one entry after TCRdb re-called the 5' RACE reads with MiXCR. The sample lists around 400,000 distinct CDR3 sequences, about half occurring once. The sequenced sample was blood. These receptors all stem from a man aged 55-75 years in good health.

This chain connects TRBV6-2 or TRBV6-3 to TRBJ1-5; D is unclear. V was cut by 6 bases and J by 4 bases, with 10 bases left in between. CDR3 length equals 13 residues. Germline V CDR1 and CDR2: MNHEY, SVGEGT. The chain's CDR3 is CASSGLTNQPQHF. For the CDR3, the DNA is TGTGCCAGCAGCGGACTGACGAATCAGCCCCAGCATTTT.

This clonotype was seen a few times. The chain employs TRBV3-1 and TRBJ2-1; 10 bases fit TRBD2. The junction had 3 bases not matched to a gene; V was cut back by 5 bases and J by 2 bases. The CDR3 consists of 15 residues. CDR1 LGHDT and CDR2 YNNKEL come from the germline V gene (reference sequence). The DNA of the CDR3 is TGTGCCAGCAGCTGGAGCGGGGGGGCCTACAATGAGCAGTTCTTC. It yields the protein CASSWSGGAYNEQFF.

The chain employs TRBV11-3 and TRBJ2-1; D call uncertain. Germline V gene data show CDR1 as SGHNT and CDR2 as YENEEA. This CDR3 region has 13 residues. V was clipped by 1 base and J by 9 bases, with 10 bases between them. The CDR3 bases are TGTGCCAGCAGCTTAGTTTCCGGGCCTGAGCAGTTCTTC. Protein: CASSLVSGPEQFF.

The DNA for the CDR3 is TGCGCCAGCAGTCGGGACATCATGAACACTGAAGCTTTCTTT. Translation: CASSRDIMNTEAFF. The chain joins TRBV10-1 to TRBJ1-1, with a tentative D call TRBD1 (6 bases). The CDR3 length is 14 residues. Germline CDR1 and CDR2: WNHNN and SYGVQD (reference sequence). The V end was cut by 5 bases, the J end by 0 bases, with 10 bases between.

This clonotype was observed a handful of times. The chain links TRBV7-2 to TRBJ2-3; TRBD2 agrees at 12 bases. The germline V gene encodes CDR1 SGHTA and CDR2 FQGNSA. V shed 0 bases, J shed 5 bases, and the junction held 6 bases outside the gene matches. The CDR3 is 17 residues long. The CDR3 DNA follows: TGTGCCAGCAGCTTAGCGGTTCTAGCGGGAGGGTTAGATACGCAGTATTTT. Translation: CASSLAVLAGGLDTQYF.

This clonotype has at least ten counts. The V call is TRBV30, the J call TRBJ2-5; D unclear. CDR1 is GTSNPN, CDR2 SVGIG, per germline (reference sequence). Trimming cost V 1 base and J 3 bases, with 9 bases left between them. This CDR3 is built from 13 residues. The chain's CDR3 is CAWSAWTEETQYF. Written as DNA, the CDR3 is TGTGCCTGGAGTGCTTGGACGGAAGAGACCCAGTACTTC.

This chain connects TRBV12-3 or TRBV12-4 to TRBJ2-4; D is ambiguous. Trimming took off 4 bases at V and 10 bases at J, with 11 bases between the two ends. This CDR3 has 12 amino acids. As DNA, the CDR3 is TGTGCCAGCAGTTCCCAGACCGTTATTCAGTACTTC. Protein product: CASSSQTVIQYF.

This chain joins TRBV2 and TRBJ2-5, with unresolved D. Judging by the DNA end, TRBJ2-7 fits better; the J call may be wrong. Germline CDR1 and CDR2: SNHLY and FYNNEI. The CDR3 totals 12 residues. This CDR3 reads CASTRNAYEQYF. For the CDR3, the DNA is TGTGCCAGCACCCGGAACGCCTACGAGCAGTACTTC.

This clonotype was seen a handful of times. This chain joins TRBV20-1 and TRBJ2-1; TRBD2 aligns across 8 bases. The length of the CDR3 is 12 residues. The germline V gene encodes CDR1 DFQATT and CDR2 SNEGSKA (reference sequence). V lost 6 bases, J lost 8 bases, and 6 bases stayed unmatched. In DNA, the CDR3 is TGCAGTGCCGGGACTAGTAATTATGAGCAGTTCTTC. Its protein is CSAGTSNYEQFF.

V is TRBV20-1 and J is TRBJ2-1, with D maybe TRBD2 (5 bases). The CDR3 totals 12 residues. Germline V gene lookup returns CDR1 DFQATT and CDR2 SNEGSKA (reference sequence). CDR3 loop: CCLLGPGNEQFF. In nucleotides, the CDR3 is TGCTGCCTATTAGGCCCGGGAAATGAGCAGTTCTTC.

The CDR3 DNA sequence: TGCAGCGTTTGGACAGGAGAGACCCAGTACTTC. It translates to CSVWTGETQYF. This chain joins TRBV29-1 and TRBJ2-5, with TRBD1 identical over 7 bases. The CDR3 is made up of 11 amino acids. With 5 bases clipped from V and 4 bases from J, the junction kept 1 base outside the gene matches. CDR1 is SQVTM and CDR2 is ANQGSEA in the germline V gene.

For the CDR3, the DNA is TGTGCCAGCAGCTTGGGTAGTTCGGGAGCTAACTATGGCTACACCTTC. Translated, it gives CASSLGSSGANYGYTF. The rearrangement joins TRBV7-2 to TRBJ1-2; D uncertain. Between the trimmed V and J ends, which lost 3 bases and 0 bases, there was a span of 14 bases. This CDR3 contains 16 residues. The germline V gene encodes CDR1 SGHTA and CDR2 FQGNSA.

A remark on this clonotype: This may arise from a read error, as a much more abundant clone is one base away. The rearrangement joins TRBV6-4 to TRBJ2-3; no definite D call. Germline V gene lookup returns CDR1 MRHNA and CDR2 SNTAGT. This CDR3 is 13 amino acids long. As DNA, the CDR3 is TGTGCCAGCAGTGAGGGCGAGTCAGATGCGCAGTATTTT. Encoded protein: CASSEGESDAQYF.

Comment on this clonotype: Lacking the conserved final phenylalanine or tryptophan, this CDR3 likely reflects a read error. The V gene is TRBV10-1, the J gene TRBJ1-1, with D unclear. Trimming cost V 4 bases and J 0 bases, with 6 bases left between them. Germline assignment: CDR1 WNHNN and CDR2 SYGVQD (reference sequence). CDR3 length: 13 residues. In DNA form, the CDR3 reads TGCGCCAGCAGTGCGACCCTGAACACTGAAGCTTTCGTT. It specifies CASSATLNTEAFV.

The chain joins TRBV20-1 to TRBJ2-3, with TRBD1 matching 7 bases. The ends lost 3 bases at V and 3 bases at J; junction bases unmatched: 15. CDR1 is DFQATT, CDR2 SNEGSKA, per germline (reference sequence). The CDR3 has 17 amino acids. The CDR3 region has the DNA TGCAGTGCTAGCCCCCCGCGAGGGCAGGGGGTAACAGATACGCAGTATTTT. Translated, it gives CSASPPRGQGVTDTQYF.

Here the CDR3 DNA reads TGTGCCAGCAGTTCTGAAGGGACTGGGGCCAACGTCCTGACTTTC. This translates into CASSSEGTGANVLTF. This chain joins TRBV7-3 and TRBJ2-6; the D is unclear. The CDR3 runs 15 residues. Trimming left V 6 bases short and J 2 bases short, with 11 bases between. The germline V gene has CDR1 SGHTA and CDR2 FQGTGA. Using reference TRBV7-3 and TRBJ2-6 for the parts outside the CDR3, the full variable domain is GAGVSQTPSNKVTEKGKYVELRCDPISGHTALYWYRQSLGQGPEFLIYFQGTGAADDSGLPNDRFFAVRPEGSVSTLKIQRTERGDSAVYLCASSSEGTGANVLTFGAGSRLTVL.

This clonotype was seen a handful of times. At one end the junction does not follow the germline gene, possibly because of a read error. The chain recombines TRBV10-3 with TRBJ1-2; tentatively, D is TRBD1 (5 bases). The germline V gene has CDR1 ENHRY and CDR2 SYGVKD. The CDR3 totals 12 residues. Here the CDR3 reads CAIRESGDGYTF. The DNA of the CDR3 is TGTGCCATCAGGGAGTCGGGGGATGGCTACACCTTC.

This clonotype came up a few times. The rearrangement joins TRBV20-1 to TRBJ2-1; possible D gene TRBD2, 6 bases. V lost 3 bases to trimming and J lost 4 bases, with 19 bases between them. The CDR3 covers 16 residues. Germline V gives CDR1 DFQATT, CDR2 SNEGSKA (reference sequence). DNA of the CDR3: TGCAGTGCTAGTACCTCGGAGGGCCTAATGTACAATGAGCAGTTCTTC. Translated, it gives CSASTSEGLMYNEQFF.

The J gene is TRBJ2-1, the V gene TRBV29-1, with a tentative D call TRBD1 (6 bases). Germline V lookup: CDR1 SQVTM, CDR2 ANQGSEA. V was cut by 7 bases and J by 6 bases, with 25 bases left in between. This CDR3 contains 16 residues. CDR3 protein: CSAAGRTGNFGNEQFF. For the CDR3, the DNA is TGCAGCGCCGCGGGCCGTACAGGGAACTTCGGCAATGAGCAGTTCTTC.

The V and J genes are TRBV9 and TRBJ2-7; TRBD1 matches at 9 bases. V trimming: 4 bases; J trimming: 7 bases; junction bases outside the gene matches: 12. The germline gives CDR1 SGDLS, CDR2 YYNGEE. The CDR3 covers 15 residues. The DNA of the CDR3 is TGTGCCAGCAGCCCAGAAGGGACAGGGTCCAATGAGCAGTACTTC. Translating gives CASSPEGTGSNEQYF.

This clonotype was picked up a small number of times. V is TRBV4-2 and J is TRBJ2-7; 7 bases match TRBD2. The CDR3 has 14 amino acids. V was pared by 4 bases and J by 4 bases, with 7 bases of the junction left unmatched. Germline loops: CDR1 LGHNA, CDR2 YNFKEQ. CDR3 amino acids: CASSPGGQHYEQYF. The DNA for the CDR3 is TGTGCCAGCAGCCCGGGAGGCCAGCATTACGAGCAGTACTTC.

The rearrangement uses TRBV20-1 and TRBJ2-1, with TRBD1 matching over 11 bases. V lost 5 bases to trimming and J lost 5 bases; unmatched junction nucleotides: 11. Per the germline V gene, CDR1 is DFQATT and CDR2 is SNEGSKA (reference sequence). CDR3 size: 16 residues. CDR3 sequence: CSAYRDRGTFDNEQFF. The CDR3 region has the DNA TGCAGTGCTTACCGGGACAGGGGGACGTTCGACAATGAGCAGTTCTTC.

The chain couples TRBV20-1 to TRBJ2-3, with D hard to call. The CDR3 extends over 11 amino acids. CDR1 DFQATT and CDR2 SNEGSKA come from the germline V gene (reference sequence). Between the trimmed V and J ends, which lost 6 bases and 2 bases, there was a span of 6 bases. The CDR3 DNA reads as TGCAGTGCCGGCCACACAGATACGCAGTATTTT. Amino acid sequence: CSAGHTDTQYF.

CDR3 bases: TGTGCCAGCAGCTTAGCTAGCTGGGAAGAGACCCAGTACTTC. Amino acid sequence: CASSLASWEETQYF. This chain connects TRBV7-2 to TRBJ2-5; D is uncertain. V shed 0 bases and J shed 3 bases, with 8 bases lying between them. From germline, CDR1 is SGHTA and CDR2 FQGNSA. The CDR3 is made up of 14 amino acids.

J is TRBJ1-6 and V is TRBV2, with D hard to call. The CDR3 runs 14 residues. V lost 10 bases, J lost 2 bases, and 12 bases lay in between. Per the germline V gene, CDR1 is SNHLY and CDR2 is FYNNEI. The CDR3 spells CAIPGPTYNSPLHF. The CDR3 nucleotides are TGTGCCATCCCGGGCCCGACCTATAATTCACCCCTCCACTTT.

The rearrangement uses TRBV12-3 or TRBV12-4 and TRBJ1-5, with a weak D call TRBD1 (5 bases). The CDR3 runs to 14 residues. V was trimmed by 7 bases and J by 5 bases, leaving 15 bases between them. The CDR3 loop reads CASTIGGGHQPQHF. CDR3 in DNA: TGTGCCAGCACCATCGGGGGAGGGCATCAGCCCCAGCATTTT.

The V and J genes are TRBV18 and TRBJ2-4; the match to TRBD2 covers 8 bases. The end of the DNA aligns better with TRBJ2-7, so the J call may be wrong. This CDR3 has 15 residues. Germline CDR1 and CDR2: KGHSH and LQKENI. The CDR3 spells CASSPTQRENYEQYF. The CDR3 DNA is TGTGCCAGCTCACCAACGCAGCGGGAGAATTACGAGCAGTACTTC.

This chain links TRBV6-5 with TRBJ2-5; D might be TRBD2 (6 bases). The germline V gene has CDR1 MNHEY and CDR2 SVGAGI. CDR3 length: 15 residues. V shed 5 bases and J shed 11 bases, with 24 bases lying between them. The CDR3 sequence: CASSDKPGRRREQYF. The CDR3 DNA is TGTGCCAGCAGTGACAAACCGGGACGGAGGAGGGAGCAGTACTTC.

The chain combines TRBV4-3 with TRBJ1-2; D perhaps matches TRBD1 (5 bases). CDR1 is LGHNA and CDR2 is YSLEER in the germline V gene. The CDR3 is made up of 15 amino acids. V was shortened by 0 bases and J by 6 bases, with 14 bases between the two germline ends. The CDR3, as DNA: TGCGCCAGCAGCCAAGAGGCTCCCAGGGTGCATGGCTACACCTTC. It yields the protein CASSQEAPRVHGYTF.

This clonotype was counted only a few times. V and J are TRBV14 and TRBJ2-3; D gene unclear. Germline V CDR1 and CDR2: SGHDN, FVKESK. The V gene lost 0 bases and the J gene lost 2 bases, with 6 bases spanning the gap. This CDR3 contains 14 residues. The CDR3 DNA follows: TGTGCCAGCAGCCAAGATCAGGTCACAGATACGCAGTATTTT. As protein: CASSQDQVTDTQYF.